The clone carrying this T cell receptor beta chain was detected ten times or more. Its target is not known. The CDR3 runs 13 residues. After removal of 4 bases from V and 5 bases from J, the junction contained 2 bases not matched to a gene. Looked up from germline, CDR1 is SGHTS and CDR2 is YDEGEE. Sorted libraries used about 1 million CD4+ or CD8+ T cells. These data are taken from a study of neurological immune-mediated disorders. Findings and caveats of the study: Falling below healthy controls, multiple sclerosis showed the least TCR clonal expansion, while HTLV-1-associated myelopathy showed the most.

Synthesis of cDNA was carried out by template-switch 5'RACE. The reaction used 10-nucleotide random UMIs. Per sequencing run, 15-18 subjects together gave over 190 million TCR-beta sequences. TCRdb fed the 5' RACE reads into MiXCR, producing one record per CDR3 protein. The sample contains some 42,000 distinct CDR3 sequences, 11% of which appear only once. Sample: CD4+ T cells from blood. This chain connects TRBV5-8 to TRBJ1-2, with 10 bases identical to TRBD1. This TCR came from a woman in her twenties or thirties with HTLV-1-associated myelopathy (HAM/TSP). CDR3 sequence: CASSVDRGYGYTF. CDR3 coding DNA: TGTGCCAGCAGCGTGGACAGGGGGTATGGCTACACCTTC.